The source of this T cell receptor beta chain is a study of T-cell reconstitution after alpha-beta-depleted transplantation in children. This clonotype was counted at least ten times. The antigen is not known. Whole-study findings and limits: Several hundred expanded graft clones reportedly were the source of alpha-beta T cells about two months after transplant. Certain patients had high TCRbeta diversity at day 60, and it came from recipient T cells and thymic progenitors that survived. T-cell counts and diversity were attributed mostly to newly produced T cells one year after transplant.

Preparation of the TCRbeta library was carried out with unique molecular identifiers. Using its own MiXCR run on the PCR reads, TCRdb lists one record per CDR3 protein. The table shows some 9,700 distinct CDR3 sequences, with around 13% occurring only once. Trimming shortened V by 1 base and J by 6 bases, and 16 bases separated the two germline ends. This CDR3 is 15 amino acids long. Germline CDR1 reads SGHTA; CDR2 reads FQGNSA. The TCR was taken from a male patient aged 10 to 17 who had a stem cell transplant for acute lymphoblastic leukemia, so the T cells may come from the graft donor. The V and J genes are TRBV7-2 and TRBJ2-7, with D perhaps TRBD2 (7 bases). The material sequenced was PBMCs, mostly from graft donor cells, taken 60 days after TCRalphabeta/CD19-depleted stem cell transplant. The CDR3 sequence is CASSLVATRGGEQYF. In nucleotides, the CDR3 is TGTGCCAGCAGCTTAGTCGCTACTAGGGGGGGCGAGCAGTACTTC.